Included here is one T cell receptor beta chain sequence, with context. Assay used: immunoSEQ multiplex PCR; TCRdb lists only in-frame clones, some missing. This sample has 100,000 to 150,000 clones, with roughly 84% found just once. This specimen belongs to a study of blood T cell repertoires in COVID-19. Germline assignment: CDR1 LGHNA and CDR2 YNFKEQ. V lost 2 bases to trimming and J lost 5 bases, with 12 bases between them. CDR3 length equals 14 residues. The source material was peripheral blood. This clonotype was sampled from a woman in her 30s who had recovered from COVID-19. The gene calls are TRBV4-2 and TRBJ1-1, with a possible D match to TRBD1 (5 bases). The CDR3 DNA follows: TGTGCCAGCAGCCAACAGGGAAGTTTTACTGAAGCTTTCTTT. Residues: CASSQQGSFTEAFF.